Each of the 13 T cell receptor beta chains below was sequenced from the same sample in a study of cytomegalovirus exposure and HLA in healthy donors. Researchers ran the PCR with 60 Vbeta and 13 Jbeta primers. Some clones are missing from TCRdb's copy, which holds only in-frame ones; the method was immunoSEQ multiplex PCR. The table has under 200,000 clones, over 80% seen once. Sequenced sample: PBMCs. These receptors came from a human donor in good health.

The chain uses TRBV4-3 and TRBJ1-2; 7 positions match TRBD1. Trimming removed 4 bases from V and 8 bases from J; junction bases left unmatched: 10. The CDR3 spans 14 residues. Germline CDR1 reads LGHNA; CDR2 reads YSLEER. Here the CDR3 DNA reads TGCGCCAGCAGCCCCCTACAGGGGCGCGGGGGCTACACCTTC. Its translation: CASSPLQGRGGYTF.

This chain joins TRBV11-2 and TRBJ1-5; D not resolved. Trimming removed 1 base at V and 7 bases at J, with 8 bases between. The CDR3 sequence is 13 residues long. Per the germline V gene, CDR1 is SGHAT and CDR2 is FQNNGV. CDR3 sequence reads: CASSLGMGQPQHF. The CDR3 DNA reads as TGTGCCAGCAGCTTAGGGATGGGCCAGCCCCAGCATTTT.

This chain uses TRBV25-1 with TRBJ2-5; the match to TRBD1 covers 9 bases. The J call could be wrong; TRBJ2-7 is a better fit for the DNA end. The CDR3 runs to 15 residues. The germline V gene encodes CDR1 MGHDK and CDR2 SYGVNS. This CDR3 is CASNFAGTGLGEQYF. The DNA of the CDR3 is TGTGCCAGCAACTTCGCCGGGACAGGGCTGGGCGAGCAGTACTTC.

The chain is built from TRBV11-2 and TRBJ2-3; perhaps TRBD2 as D (6 bases). Germline assignment: CDR1 SGHAT and CDR2 FQNNGV. This CDR3 is 14 amino acids long. Trimming removed 8 bases at V and 3 bases at J, with 15 bases between. CDR3 in amino acids: CASGGGLRTDTQYF. The CDR3 DNA is TGTGCCAGCGGTGGGGGGTTGAGGACAGATACGCAGTATTTT.

The chain joins TRBV6-7 to TRBJ2-7; 8 bases agree with TRBD1. TRBV6-7 falls under the ORF class, with uncertain function. The CDR3 length is 15 residues. J lost 2 bases, V lost 5 bases, and 8 bases had no gene match. As DNA, the CDR3 is TGTGCCAGCAGTGAAGGACAGGGCCCGGCCTACGAGCAGTACTTC. Encoded protein: CASSEGQGPAYEQYF.

The CDR3 reads CASSYDRYSNQPQHF. The CDR3 coding sequence is TGTGCCAGCAGCTACGACAGGTATAGCAATCAGCCCCAGCATTTT. The genes are TRBV7-2 and TRBJ1-5; a possible D gene is TRBD1 (6 bases). The CDR3 runs 15 residues. Germline V gene lookup returns CDR1 SGHTA and CDR2 FQGNSA. Trimming pared 4 bases from V and 0 bases from J, leaving 10 bases between. The full variable domain, its missing parts supplied by reference TRBV7-2 and TRBJ1-5, is GAGVSQSPSNKVTEKGKDVELRCDPISGHTALYWYRQSLGQGLEFLIYFQGNSAPDKSGLPSDRFSAERTGGSVSTLTIQRTQQEDSAVYLCASSYDRYSNQPQHFGDGTRLSIL.

This chain links TRBV4-3 with TRBJ2-1, with a tentative D call TRBD2 (6 bases). CDR1 and CDR2 from the germline V gene are LGHNA and YSLEER. This CDR3 spans 15 amino acids. Trimming cost V 1 base and J 7 bases, with 14 bases left between them. CDR3 nucleotides: TGCGCCAGCAGCCAAGGCGGGGTTATGGGGAATGAGCAGTTCTTC. Amino acids: CASSQGGVMGNEQFF.

CDR3 protein: CASSQGSGFYEKLFF. The CDR3 DNA sequence: TGTGCCAGCAGCCAAGGCTCAGGGTTTTATGAAAAACTGTTTTTT. The chain combines TRBV4-2 with TRBJ1-4, with a possible D match to TRBD1 (5 bases). Deletions cut 1 base from V and 6 bases from J, with 12 bases between. The length of the CDR3 is 15 residues. CDR1 and CDR2 (germline): LGHNA, YNFKEQ.

V is TRBV7-9 and J is TRBJ2-1; D not certain. Trimming shortened V by 3 bases and J by 6 bases, and 6 bases separated the two germline ends. Germline V gives CDR1 SEHNR, CDR2 FQNEAQ (reference sequence). The CDR3 spans 12 residues. This CDR3 is CASSFHINEQFF. Written as DNA, the CDR3 is TGTGCCAGCAGCTTTCACATCAATGAGCAGTTCTTC.

This clone has more than one count but fewer than ten. The genes are TRBV6-5 and TRBJ1-5; possibly TRBD1 for D (6 bases). Looked up from germline, CDR1 is MNHEY and CDR2 is SVGAGI. CDR3 length: 12 amino acids. The V end lost 8 bases, the J end lost 6 bases, and 11 bases lay between the germline ends. CDR3 residues: CASGGGGQPQHF. CDR3 in DNA: TGTGCCAGCGGGGGGGGCGGTCAGCCCCAGCATTTT.

The rearrangement uses TRBV15 and TRBJ2-2; TRBD2 might be the D (7 bases). The CDR3 spans 15 residues. Germline values: CDR1 LNHNV, CDR2 YYDKDF (reference sequence). The V end was cut by 4 bases, the J end by 3 bases, with 12 bases between. The CDR3, as DNA: TGTGCCACCAGCATTGGGGGGGGCGACACCGGGGAGCTGTTTTTT. It codes for CATSIGGGDTGELFF.

This clone was seen a few times. The rearrangement links TRBV5-1 to TRBJ1-5; tentatively, D is TRBD1 (5 bases). There are 18 residues in the CDR3. CDR1 is SGHRS and CDR2 is YFSETQ in the germline V gene. The V and J ends lost 4 bases and 1 base respectively, with 21 bases between them. Here the CDR3 reads CASSRRFGGRGSNQPQHF. In nucleotides, the CDR3 is TGCGCCAGCAGCAGGCGGTTCGGGGGACGAGGAAGCAATCAGCCCCAGCATTTT.

This clone was seen more than once but under ten times. Other DNA sequences in the same sample also yield this CDR3. The chain recombines TRBV9 with TRBJ2-3; 7 bases fit TRBD2. The germline gives CDR1 SGDLS, CDR2 YYNGEE. There are 13 residues in the CDR3. J lost 5 bases, V lost 0 bases, and 0 bases had no gene match. CDR3 in amino acids: CASSVGGGDTQYF. For the CDR3, the DNA is TGTGCCAGCAGCGTAGGGGGGGGAGATACGCAGTATTTT.